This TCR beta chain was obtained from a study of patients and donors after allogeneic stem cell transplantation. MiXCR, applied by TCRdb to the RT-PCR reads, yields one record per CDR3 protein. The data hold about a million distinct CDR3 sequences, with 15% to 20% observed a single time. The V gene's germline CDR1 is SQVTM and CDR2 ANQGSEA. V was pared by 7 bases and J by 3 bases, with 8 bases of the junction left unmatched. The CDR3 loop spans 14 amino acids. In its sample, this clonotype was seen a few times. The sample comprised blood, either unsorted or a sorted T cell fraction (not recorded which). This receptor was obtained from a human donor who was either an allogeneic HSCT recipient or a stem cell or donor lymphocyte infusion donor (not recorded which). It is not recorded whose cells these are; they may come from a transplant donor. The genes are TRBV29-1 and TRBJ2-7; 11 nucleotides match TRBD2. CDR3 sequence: CSAIDGTSGYEQYF. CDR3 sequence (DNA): TGCAGCGCCATCGATGGGACTAGCGGCTACGAGCAGTACTTC.